The rows below give T cell receptor beta chains drawn from one sample of a study of blood T cell repertoires in COVID-19. This table comes from immunoSEQ multiplex PCR, and its TCRdb copy is limited to in-frame clones, with some not included. Of 200,000 or so clones in the sample, roughly 79% were seen once. The specimen was peripheral blood. The origin of the receptors is a human donor with acute or convalescent COVID-19. The donor label of this sample is uncertain. Both conserved end residues are part of each CDR3. The D gene is left open where the match is weak. Expanded clones get a size class; other rows say once, few or many, or leave the size out.

V	J	length	D	size	CDR3	DNA
TRBV19	TRBJ2-5	15	.	.	CASSIGPGARETQYF	TGTGCCAGTAGTATAGGCCCAGGGGCGAGAGAGACCCAGTACTTC
TRBV14	TRBJ1-4	16	.	.	CASSPQGPATNEKLFF	TGTGCCAGCAGCCCCCAGGGGCCCGCAACTAATGAAAAACTGTTTTTT
TRBV5-6	TRBJ2-1	16	TRBD2	.	CASTKLSAAGEGEQFF	TGTGCCAGCACCAAACTCTCCGCAGCGGGAGAAGGTGAGCAGTTCTTC
TRBV9	TRBJ1-5	13	.	.	CASSPGDNQPQHF	TGTGCCAGCAGCCCAGGGGACAATCAGCCCCAGCATTTT
TRBV3-1/TRBV3-2	TRBJ2-1	16	.	.	CASSRGSPLDYNEQFF	TGTGCCAGCAGCCGAGGGAGTCCCCTAGACTACAATGAGCAGTTCTTC
TRBV30	TRBJ1-4	13	.	few	CAWTPEFGEKLFF	TGTGCCTGGACCCCGGAGTTCGGGGAAAAACTGTTTTTT
TRBV10-1	TRBJ1-2	13	.	.	CASSPKTGYGYTF	TGCGCCAGCAGCCCTAAAACAGGCTATGGCTACACCTTC
TRBV12-5	TRBJ1-4	16	TRBD1	.	CASGLVITDRAEKLFF	TGTGCTAGTGGTTTGGTAATCACGGACAGGGCTGAAAAACTGTTTTTT
TRBV19	TRBJ1-2	15	TRBD1	.	CASSSSTGGIHGYTF	TGTGCCAGTAGTTCCTCGACAGGGGGCATCCATGGCTACACCTTC
TRBV7-9	TRBJ1-1	13	.	.	CASTTGGGTEAFF	TGTGCCAGCACCACGGGGGGAGGAACTGAAGCTTTCTTT
TRBV27	TRBJ2-5	16	TRBD2	.	CASSAILAGDGETQYF	TGTGCCAGCAGTGCCATACTAGCGGGAGATGGAGAGACCCAGTACTTC
TRBV5-1	TRBJ1-2	13	.	.	CASSSGLGYGYTF	TGCGCCAGCAGCTCAGGGTTGGGCTATGGCTACACCTTC
TRBV7-8	TRBJ2-1	13	TRBD2	.	CASSLGLALEQFF	TGTGCCAGCAGCTTAGGACTAGCGCTTGAGCAGTTCTTC
TRBV20-1	TRBJ1-1	11	.	once	CSAGGIAEAFF	TGCAGTGCGGGGGGGATAGCTGAAGCTTTCTTT
TRBV4-2	TRBJ2-1	15	TRBD2	.	CASSRGDGGANEQFF	TGTGCCAGCAGCCGGGGGGACGGGGGGGCCAATGAGCAGTTCTTC
TRBV10-3	TRBJ1-1	15	.	.	CAISGRDNTNTEAFF	TGTGCCATCAGTGGCCGGGACAACACGAACACTGAAGCTTTCTTT
TRBV18	TRBJ2-7	14	TRBD2	.	CASSPIAGVPEQYF	TGTGCCAGCTCACCAATAGCGGGAGTGCCGGAGCAGTACTTC
TRBV7-3	TRBJ2-7	16	TRBD2	.	CASSLGSSGSSYEQYF	TGTGCCAGCAGCTTGGGGTCTAGCGGGAGCTCCTACGAGCAGTACTTC
TRBV29-1	TRBJ2-7	13	.	.	CSVEGSDSYEQYF	TGCAGCGTTGAAGGGTCTGACAGCTACGAGCAGTACTTC
TRBV6-5	TRBJ2-1	13	TRBD2	.	CASKREGRGEQFF	TGTGCCAGCAAGCGGGAGGGCCGGGGTGAGCAGTTCTTC
TRBV27	TRBJ2-7	18	TRBD1	.	CASSSWTGGEVRAYEQYF	TGTGCCAGCAGTTCATGGACAGGGGGCGAGGTCCGAGCCTACGAGCAGTACTTC
TRBV3-1/TRBV3-2	TRBJ2-3	16	.	.	CASSQGGGLSTDTQYF	TGTGCCAGCAGCCAGGGAGGCGGCCTCAGCACAGATACGCAGTATTTT
TRBV15	TRBJ1-2	13	.	once	CATSSVRIYGYTF	TGTGCCACCAGCAGCGTTCGTATATATGGCTACACCTTC
TRBV21-1	TRBJ1-2	16	.	.	CASSKIWDSPNYGYTF	TGTGCCAGCAGCAAAATTTGGGACAGTCCTAACTATGGCTACACCTTC
TRBV11-2	TRBJ2-2	18	TRBD1	.	CASSSESQGAADTGELFF	TGTGCCAGCAGCTCCGAATCTCAGGGGGCCGCGGACACCGGGGAGCTGTTTTTT
TRBV3-1/TRBV3-2	TRBJ2-5	13	.	.	CASSRFGVETQYF	TGTGCCAGCAGCCGTTTCGGTGTTGAGACCCAGTACTTC
TRBV6-5	TRBJ1-1	14	TRBD1	once	CASSRGQPNTEAFF	TGTGCCAGCAGCCGGGGACAGCCGAACACTGAAGCTTTCTTT
TRBV19	TRBJ1-1	16	TRBD1	few	CASTYSGTGGFTEAFF	TGTGCCAGTACTTATAGCGGGACAGGGGGCTTCACCGAAGCTTTCTTT
TRBV18	TRBJ1-5	15	.	.	CASSPPPGEGQPQHF	TGTGCCAGCTCACCACCGCCAGGGGAGGGTCAGCCCCAGCATTTT
TRBV3-1/TRBV3-2	TRBJ2-1	15	TRBD2	.	CASSHSGRAHNEQFF	TGTGCCAGCAGCCATAGCGGGAGGGCCCACAATGAGCAGTTCTTC
TRBV28	TRBJ1-5	13	.	.	CASSSGSNQPQHF	TGTGCCAGCAGCTCGGGGTCGAATCAGCCCCAGCATTTT